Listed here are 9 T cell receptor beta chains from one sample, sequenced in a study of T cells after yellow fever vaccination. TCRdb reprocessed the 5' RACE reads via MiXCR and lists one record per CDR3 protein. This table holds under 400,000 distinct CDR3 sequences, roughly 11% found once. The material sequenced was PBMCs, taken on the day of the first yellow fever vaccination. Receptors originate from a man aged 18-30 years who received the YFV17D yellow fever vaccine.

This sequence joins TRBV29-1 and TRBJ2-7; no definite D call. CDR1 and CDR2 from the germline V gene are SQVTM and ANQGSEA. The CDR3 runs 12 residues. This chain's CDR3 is CSLDPLDYEQYV. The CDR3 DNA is TGCAGCCTTGACCCATTAGACTACGAGCAGTACGTC.

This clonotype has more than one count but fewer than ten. The CDR3 DNA sequence: TGTGCCAGCAGCTCCCGACTCTACATGCCCTCCTACGAGCAGTACGTC. The encoded protein is CASSSRLYMPSYEQYV. The V and J genes are TRBV7-8 and TRBJ2-7; D unresolved. The germline V and J ends were trimmed by 4 bases and 0 bases, with 16 bases remaining between them. Germline V lookup: CDR1 SGHVS, CDR2 FQNEAQ. CDR3 length: 16 amino acids.

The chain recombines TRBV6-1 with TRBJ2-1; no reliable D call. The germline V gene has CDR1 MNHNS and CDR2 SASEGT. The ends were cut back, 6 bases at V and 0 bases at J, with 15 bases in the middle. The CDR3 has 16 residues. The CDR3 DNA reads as TGTGCCAGCAGGCCCGGGCCAATCAGCTCCTACAATGAGCAGTTCTTC. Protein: CASRPGPISSYNEQFF.

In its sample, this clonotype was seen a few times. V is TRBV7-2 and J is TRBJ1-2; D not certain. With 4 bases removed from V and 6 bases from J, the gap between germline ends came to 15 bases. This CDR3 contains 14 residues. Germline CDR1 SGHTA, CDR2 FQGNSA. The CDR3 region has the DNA TGTGCCAGCAGCTCCCCTGGTGGGAGGGATGGCTACACCTTC. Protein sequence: CASSSPGGRDGYTF.

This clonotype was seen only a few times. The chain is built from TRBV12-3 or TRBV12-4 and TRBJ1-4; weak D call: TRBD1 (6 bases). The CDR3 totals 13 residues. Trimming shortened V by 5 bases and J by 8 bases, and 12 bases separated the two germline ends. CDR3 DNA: TGTGCCAGCAGTGGCACAGGGCGGGAAAAACTGTTTTTT. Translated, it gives CASSGTGREKLFF.

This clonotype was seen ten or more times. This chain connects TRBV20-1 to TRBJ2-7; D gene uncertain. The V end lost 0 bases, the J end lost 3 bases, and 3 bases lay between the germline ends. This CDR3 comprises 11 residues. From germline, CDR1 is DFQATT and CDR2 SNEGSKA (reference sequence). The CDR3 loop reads CSARDFYEQYF. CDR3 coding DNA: TGCAGTGCTAGAGATTTCTACGAGCAGTACTTC.

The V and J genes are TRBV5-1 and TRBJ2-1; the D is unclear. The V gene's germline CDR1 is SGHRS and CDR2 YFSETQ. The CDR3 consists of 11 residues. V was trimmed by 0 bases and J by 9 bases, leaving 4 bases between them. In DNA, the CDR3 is TGCGCCAGCAGCTTGGCCGTTGAGCAGTTCTTC. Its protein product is CASSLAVEQFF.

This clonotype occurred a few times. As DNA, the CDR3 is TGCGCCAGCAGCCCCGAATGGATGGGGGGCGAGCAGTACTTC. Protein sequence: CASSPEWMGGEQYF. V gene TRBV5-1 combines with J gene TRBJ2-7, with a weak D call TRBD2 (6 bases). Trimming removed 4 bases from V and 6 bases from J, with 17 bases in between. CDR1 SGHRS and CDR2 YFSETQ come from the germline V gene. The CDR3 is made up of 14 amino acids.

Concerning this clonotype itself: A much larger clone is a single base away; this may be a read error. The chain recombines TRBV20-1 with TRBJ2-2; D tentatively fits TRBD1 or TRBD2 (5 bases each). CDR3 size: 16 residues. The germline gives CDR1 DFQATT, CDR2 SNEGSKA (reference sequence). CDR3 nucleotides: TGCTGTGCTAGTGGTGGGGGACGTGCGAACACCGGGGAGCTGTTTTTT. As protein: CCASGGGRANTGELFF.